The 8 T cell receptor beta chains reported below all come from one sample, sequenced in a study of OX40 agonist ivuxolimab in advanced cancers. Assay used: immunoSEQ multiplex PCR; TCRdb lists only in-frame clones, some missing. The sample consists of approximately 74,000 clones, just under 95% of them appearing once. The sequenced sample was CD4+ or CD8+ T cells sorted from blood, obtained in a trial of the OX40 agonist ivuxolimab. These receptors were taken from an adult with an advanced solid tumor such as melanoma, head and neck, liver or kidney cancer.

V and J are TRBV4-1 and TRBJ2-5, with 11 positions matching TRBD2. Trimming cost V 2 bases and J 2 bases; bases outside gene matches: 4. This CDR3 is 16 amino acids long. The germline V gene has CDR1 MGHRA and CDR2 YSYEKL. CDR3 residues: CASSQWTSGLQETQYF. In DNA, the CDR3 is TGCGCCAGCAGCCAATGGACTAGCGGGTTACAAGAGACCCAGTACTTC.

This rearrangement joins TRBV19 to TRBJ1-2, with a tentative D call TRBD1 (5 bases). Germline CDR1 reads LNHDA; CDR2 reads SQIVND (reference sequence). This CDR3 is built from 13 residues. V was trimmed by 4 bases and J by 4 bases, leaving 10 bases between them. CDR3 loop: CASSSQQVYGYTF. The CDR3, as DNA: TGTGCCAGTAGTAGTCAACAGGTCTATGGCTACACCTTC.

V is TRBV6-5 and J is TRBJ2-7; 8 bases are a match to TRBD1. Germline CDR1 and CDR2: MNHEY and SVGAGI. V gave up 7 bases and J gave up 6 bases; unmatched junction bases: 11. This CDR3 comprises 14 residues. In DNA form, the CDR3 reads TGTGCCAGCAACACCGGGACAGGCTCCCTCGAGCAGTACTTC. It specifies CASNTGTGSLEQYF.

The genes are TRBV27 and TRBJ2-1; TRBD2 is a possible D gene (6 bases). Trimming left V 8 bases short and J 4 bases short, with 21 bases between. The CDR3 contains 16 residues. Germline assignment: CDR1 MNHEY and CDR2 SMNVEV (reference sequence). CDR3 in amino acids: CASRLRESGNYNEQFF. CDR3 sequence (DNA): TGTGCCAGCCGCTTACGGGAGTCTGGAAATTACAATGAGCAGTTCTTC.

The chain joins TRBV6-5 to TRBJ2-2, with D perhaps matching TRBD2 (5 bases). V was shortened by 6 bases and J by 3 bases, with 14 bases between the two germline ends. From germline, CDR1 is MNHEY and CDR2 SVGAGI. The CDR3 totals 15 residues. The CDR3, as DNA: TGTGCCAGCAGCCAGACTACCCCCGACACCGGGGAGCTGTTTTTT. Its translation is CASSQTTPDTGELFF.

As concerns this clone: The same CDR3 is also encoded by other DNA sequences in this sample. The chain recombines TRBV5-1 with TRBJ2-3; 8 bases match TRBD2. This CDR3 is built from 15 residues. V gave up 2 bases and J gave up 3 bases; unmatched junction bases: 5. From germline, CDR1 is SGHRS and CDR2 YFSETQ. CDR3 in DNA: TGCGCCAGCAGCTTTAGCGGGGCGGAGACAGATACGCAGTATTTT. It is translated as CASSFSGAETDTQYF.

In DNA, the CDR3 is TGTGCCAGCAGCCCCGGGACAGGGGTTTTAGGCGAGCAGTACTTC. This encodes CASSPGTGVLGEQYF. This rearrangement joins TRBV7-9 to TRBJ2-7; 10 positions match TRBD1. V shed 5 bases and J 6 bases; nucleotides not matched to a gene: 10. The CDR3 sequence is 15 residues long. Germline CDR1 is SEHNR and CDR2 is FQNEAQ (reference sequence).

The chain uses TRBV2 and TRBJ2-1; D might be TRBD1 (5 bases). V was shortened by 3 bases and J by 8 bases, with 17 bases between the two germline ends. CDR1 and CDR2 (germline): SNHLY, FYNNEI. The CDR3 spans 15 residues. CDR3 in amino acids: CASSDPPGPSDEQFF. The CDR3 nucleotides read TGTGCCAGCAGTGATCCGCCAGGGCCCTCCGATGAGCAGTTCTTC.